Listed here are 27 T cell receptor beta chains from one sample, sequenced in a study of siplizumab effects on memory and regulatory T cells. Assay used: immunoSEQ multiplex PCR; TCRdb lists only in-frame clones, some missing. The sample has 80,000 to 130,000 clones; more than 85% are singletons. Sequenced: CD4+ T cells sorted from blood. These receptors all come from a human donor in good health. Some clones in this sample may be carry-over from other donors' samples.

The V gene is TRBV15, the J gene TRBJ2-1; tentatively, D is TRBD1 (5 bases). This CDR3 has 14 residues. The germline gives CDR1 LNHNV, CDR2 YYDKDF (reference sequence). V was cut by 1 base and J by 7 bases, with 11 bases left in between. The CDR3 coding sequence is TGTGCCACCAGCAGAGTTGGCAGGGCTAATGAGCAGTTCTTC. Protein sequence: CATSRVGRANEQFF.

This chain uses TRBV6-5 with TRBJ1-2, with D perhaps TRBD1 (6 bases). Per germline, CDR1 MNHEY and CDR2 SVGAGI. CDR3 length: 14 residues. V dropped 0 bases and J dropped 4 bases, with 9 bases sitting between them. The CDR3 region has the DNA TGTGCCAGCAGTTACTCACAGGGCCTCTATGGCTACACCTTC. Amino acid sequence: CASSYSQGLYGYTF.

CDR3 residues: CASSFRTSGRGEQYF. As DNA, the CDR3 is TGTGCCAGCAGTTTTAGGACTAGCGGGAGAGGCGAGCAGTACTTC. The rearrangement uses TRBV27 and TRBJ2-7; 13 bases are shared with TRBD2. The CDR3 is 15 residues long. Looked up from germline, CDR1 is MNHEY and CDR2 is SMNVEV (reference sequence). The V segment lost 3 bases and the J segment 6 bases; nucleotides outside the gene matches: 5.

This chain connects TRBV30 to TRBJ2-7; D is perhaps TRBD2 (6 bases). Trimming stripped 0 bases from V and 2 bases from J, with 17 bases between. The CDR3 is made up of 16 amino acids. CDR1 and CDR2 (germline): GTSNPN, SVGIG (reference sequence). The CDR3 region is CAWSVRGGKLTYEQYF. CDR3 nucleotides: TGTGCCTGGAGTGTAAGGGGCGGGAAGCTAACCTACGAGCAGTACTTC.

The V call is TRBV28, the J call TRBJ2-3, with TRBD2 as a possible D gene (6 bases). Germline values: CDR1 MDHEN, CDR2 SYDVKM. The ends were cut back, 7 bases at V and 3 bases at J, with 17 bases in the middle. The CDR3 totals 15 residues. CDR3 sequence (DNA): TGTGCCAGCACCTCACTAGCACGGGAGACAGATACGCAGTATTTT. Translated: CASTSLARETDTQYF.

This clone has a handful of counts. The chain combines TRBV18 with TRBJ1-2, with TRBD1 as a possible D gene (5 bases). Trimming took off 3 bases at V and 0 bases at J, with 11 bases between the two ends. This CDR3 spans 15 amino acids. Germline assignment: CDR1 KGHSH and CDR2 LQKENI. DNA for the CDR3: TGTGCCAGCTCACCTTCGTCGACAGCTAACTATGGCTACACCTTC. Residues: CASSPSSTANYGYTF.

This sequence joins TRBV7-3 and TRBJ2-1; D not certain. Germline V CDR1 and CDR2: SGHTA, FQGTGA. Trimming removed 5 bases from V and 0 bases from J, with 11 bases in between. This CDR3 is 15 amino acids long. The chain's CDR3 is CASSLDRDSYNEQFF. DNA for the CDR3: TGTGCCAGCAGCCTAGACCGAGACTCCTACAATGAGCAGTTCTTC.

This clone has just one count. CDR3 sequence (DNA): TGTGCCAGCAGTTATTCTACTAGCGGGAGGATACAAGAGACCCAGTACTTC. Translated: CASSYSTSGRIQETQYF. V is TRBV6-9 and J is TRBJ2-5; 12 positions agree with TRBD2. The germline V gene has CDR1 MNHGY and CDR2 SVAAGI. This CDR3 has 17 residues. Losses at the gene ends were 0 bases for V and 2 bases for J; bases not matched to a gene: 4.

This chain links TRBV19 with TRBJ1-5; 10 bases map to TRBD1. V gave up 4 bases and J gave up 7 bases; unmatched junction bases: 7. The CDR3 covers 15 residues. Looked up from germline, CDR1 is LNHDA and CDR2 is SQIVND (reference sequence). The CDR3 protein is CASSTDRGRRQPQHF. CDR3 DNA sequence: TGTGCCAGTAGTACCGACAGGGGGCGCCGGCAGCCCCAGCATTTT.

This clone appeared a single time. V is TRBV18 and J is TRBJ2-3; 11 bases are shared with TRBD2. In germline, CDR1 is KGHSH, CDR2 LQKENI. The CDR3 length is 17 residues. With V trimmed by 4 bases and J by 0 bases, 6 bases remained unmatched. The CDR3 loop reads CASSRGTSGLSTDTQYF. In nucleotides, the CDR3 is TGTGCCAGCTCACGAGGGACTAGCGGACTTAGCACAGATACGCAGTATTTT.

This CDR3 reads CASSEVSSGGYNEQFF. Here the CDR3 DNA reads TGTGCCAGCAGTGAAGTATCGAGCGGGGGTTACAATGAGCAGTTCTTC. The V gene is TRBV6-1, the J gene TRBJ2-1; 8 bases agree with TRBD2. The CDR3 sequence is 16 residues long. V dropped 1 base and J dropped 4; count of bases not matched to a gene: 6. CDR1 is MNHNS, CDR2 SASEGT, per germline.

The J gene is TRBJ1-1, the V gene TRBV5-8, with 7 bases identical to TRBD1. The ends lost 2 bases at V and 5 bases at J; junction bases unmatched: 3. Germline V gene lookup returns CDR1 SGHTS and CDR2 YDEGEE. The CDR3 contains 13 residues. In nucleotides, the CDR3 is TGTGCCAGCAGCTTATCAGGGGGAACTGAAGCTTTCTTT. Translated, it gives CASSLSGGTEAFF.

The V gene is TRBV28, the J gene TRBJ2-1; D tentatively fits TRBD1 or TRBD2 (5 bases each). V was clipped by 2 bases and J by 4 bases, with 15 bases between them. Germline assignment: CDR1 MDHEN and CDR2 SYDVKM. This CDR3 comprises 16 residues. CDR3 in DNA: TGTGCCAGCAGTTTAGTTAAGGGGAGAGCATACAATGAGCAGTTCTTC. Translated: CASSLVKGRAYNEQFF.

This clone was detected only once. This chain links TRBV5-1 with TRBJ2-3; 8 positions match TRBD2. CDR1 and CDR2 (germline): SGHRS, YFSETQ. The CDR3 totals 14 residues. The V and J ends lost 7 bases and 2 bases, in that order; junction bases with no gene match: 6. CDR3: CASYSGGNTDTQYF. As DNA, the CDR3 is TGCGCCAGCTACAGCGGGGGAAACACAGATACGCAGTATTTT.

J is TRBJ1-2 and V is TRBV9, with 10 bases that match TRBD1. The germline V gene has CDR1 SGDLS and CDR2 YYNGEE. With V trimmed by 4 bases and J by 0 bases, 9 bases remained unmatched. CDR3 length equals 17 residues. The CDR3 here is CASSPFGGTGANYGYTF. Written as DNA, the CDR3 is TGTGCCAGCAGCCCATTCGGCGGGACAGGGGCTAACTATGGCTACACCTTC.

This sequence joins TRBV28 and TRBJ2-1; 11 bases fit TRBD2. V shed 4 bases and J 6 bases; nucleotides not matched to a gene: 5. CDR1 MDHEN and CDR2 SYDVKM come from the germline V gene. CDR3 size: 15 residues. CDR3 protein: CASSSLGLAVNEQFF. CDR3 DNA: TGTGCCAGCAGTTCCCTGGGACTAGCGGTCAATGAGCAGTTCTTC.

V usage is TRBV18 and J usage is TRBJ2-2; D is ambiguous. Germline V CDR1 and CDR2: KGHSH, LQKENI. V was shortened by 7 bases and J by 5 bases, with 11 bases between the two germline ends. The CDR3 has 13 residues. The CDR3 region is CASWRDRTGELFF. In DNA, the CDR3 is TGTGCCAGCTGGAGAGATAGGACCGGGGAGCTGTTTTTT.

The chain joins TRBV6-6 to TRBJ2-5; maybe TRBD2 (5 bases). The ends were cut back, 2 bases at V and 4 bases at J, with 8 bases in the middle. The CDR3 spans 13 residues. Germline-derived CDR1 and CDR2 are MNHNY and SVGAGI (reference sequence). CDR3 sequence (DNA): TGTGCCAGCAGTTACCGGGAATTAGAGACCCAGTACTTC. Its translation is CASSYRELETQYF.

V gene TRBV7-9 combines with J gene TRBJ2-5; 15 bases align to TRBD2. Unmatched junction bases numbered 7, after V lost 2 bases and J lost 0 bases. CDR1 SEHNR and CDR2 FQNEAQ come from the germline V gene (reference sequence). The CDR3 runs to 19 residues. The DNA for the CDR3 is TGTGCCAGCAGCTTAAGTCGGACTAGCGGGAGGGCGTACCAAGAGACCCAGTACTTC. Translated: CASSLSRTSGRAYQETQYF.

CDR3 bases: TGTGCCAGCAGTCTCCACCCGGGACAGGGGGCTGAAGCTTTCTTT. Its protein product is CASSLHPGQGAEAFF. The chain carries TRBV6-6 and TRBJ1-1, with 11 bases matching TRBD1. Germline-derived CDR1 and CDR2 are MNHNY and SVGAGI (reference sequence). CDR3 length: 15 amino acids. Trimming cost V 5 bases and J 6 bases; bases outside gene matches: 8.

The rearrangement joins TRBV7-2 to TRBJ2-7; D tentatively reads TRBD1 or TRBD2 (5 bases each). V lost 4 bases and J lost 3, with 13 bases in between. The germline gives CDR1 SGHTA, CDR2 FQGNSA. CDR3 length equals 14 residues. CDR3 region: CASSSFRGNYEQYF. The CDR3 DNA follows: TGTGCCAGCAGCTCTTTCCGGGGCAACTACGAGCAGTACTTC.

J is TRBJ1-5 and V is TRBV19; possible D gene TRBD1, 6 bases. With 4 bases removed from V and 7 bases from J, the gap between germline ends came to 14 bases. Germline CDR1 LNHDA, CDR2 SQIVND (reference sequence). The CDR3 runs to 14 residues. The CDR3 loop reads CASSTRGGWQPQHF. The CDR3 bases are TGTGCCAGTAGTACTCGGGGGGGCTGGCAGCCCCAGCATTTT. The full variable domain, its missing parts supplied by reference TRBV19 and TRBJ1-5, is DGGITQSPKYLFRKEGQNVTLSCEQNLNHDAMYWYRQDPGQGLRLIYYSQIVNDFQKGDIAEGYSVSREKKESFPLTVTSAQKNPTAFYLCASSTRGGWQPQHFGDGTRLSIL.

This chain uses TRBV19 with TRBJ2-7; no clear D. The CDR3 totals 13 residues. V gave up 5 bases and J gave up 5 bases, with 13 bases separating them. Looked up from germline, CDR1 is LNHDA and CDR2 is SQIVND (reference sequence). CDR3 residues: CASSPFSDNEQYF. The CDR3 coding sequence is TGTGCCAGTAGTCCCTTCAGTGATAACGAGCAGTACTTC. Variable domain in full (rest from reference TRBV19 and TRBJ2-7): DGGITQSPKYLFRKEGQNVTLSCEQNLNHDAMYWYRQDPGQGLRLIYYSQIVNDFQKGDIAEGYSVSREKKESFPLTVTSAQKNPTAFYLCASSPFSDNEQYFGPGTRLTVT.

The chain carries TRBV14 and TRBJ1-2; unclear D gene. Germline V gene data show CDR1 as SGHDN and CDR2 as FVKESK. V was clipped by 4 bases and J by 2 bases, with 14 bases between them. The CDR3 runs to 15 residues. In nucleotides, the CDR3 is TGTGCCAGCAGCCCCTACCTAGACACGAACTATGGCTACACCTTC. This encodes CASSPYLDTNYGYTF. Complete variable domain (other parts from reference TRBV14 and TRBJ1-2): EAGVTQFPSHSVIEKGQTVTLRCDPISGHDNLYWYRRVMGKEIKFLLHFVKESKQDESGMPNNRFLAERTGGTYSTLKVQPAELEDSGVYFCASSPYLDTNYGYTFGSGTRLTVV.

CDR3: CASRAPGEWYEQYF. DNA for the CDR3: TGTGCCAGCAGGGCCCCCGGGGAGTGGTACGAGCAGTACTTC. V usage is TRBV6-1 and J usage is TRBJ2-7; TRBD2 is a possible D gene (5 bases). The CDR3 is made up of 14 amino acids. Germline V gives CDR1 MNHNS, CDR2 SASEGT. The V end lost 6 bases, the J end lost 4 bases, and 16 bases lay between the germline ends.

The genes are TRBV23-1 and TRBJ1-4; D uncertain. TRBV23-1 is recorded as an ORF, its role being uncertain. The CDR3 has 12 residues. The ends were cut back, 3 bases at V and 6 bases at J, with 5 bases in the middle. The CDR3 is CASSHRDEKLFF. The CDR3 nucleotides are TGCGCCAGCAGTCACCGGGATGAAAAACTGTTTTTT.

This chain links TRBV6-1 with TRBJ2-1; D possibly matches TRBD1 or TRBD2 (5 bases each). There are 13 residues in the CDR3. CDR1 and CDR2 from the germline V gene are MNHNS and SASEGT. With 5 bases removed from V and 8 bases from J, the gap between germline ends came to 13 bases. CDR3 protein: CASSQERGHEQFF. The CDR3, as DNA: TGTGCCAGCAGTCAAGAGAGGGGTCATGAGCAGTTCTTC.